The 31 T cell receptor beta chains given below trace back to one sample, sequenced in a study of tumor-infiltrating lymphocytes in primary liver carcinoma. Bulk tissue was left unsorted, and RNA and DNA were co-extracted from around 18-30 mg of it. With a constant-region primer, TCR beta cDNA was made from 450 to 500 ng of total RNA. Slightly modified ARM-PCR, run as three nested multiplex PCR rounds, produced the TCR beta libraries. A C-beta reverse primer and TRBV1-TRBV30 forward primers served in each of the first two PCR rounds, at approximately 10 cycles apiece. TCRdb processed the multiplex PCR reads anew with MiXCR; each CDR3 protein has one entry. Of roughly 57,000 distinct CDR3 sequences listed, 55% to 75% are singletons. The sample comprised liver tumor tissue from sampling region 2. Subset in this sample: tumor region T2, inferior pole. All receptors derive from a man between 40 and 49 years old with primary liver carcinoma and hepatitis B virus infection.

This clonotype was detected ten times or more. The V call is TRBV29-1, the J call TRBJ2-1; TRBD2 matches at 7 bases. V gave up 4 bases and J gave up 4 bases; unmatched junction bases: 7. The CDR3 spans 14 residues. Germline V gene lookup returns CDR1 SQVTM and CDR2 ANQGSEA. The DNA for the CDR3 is TGCAGCGTTGCCGTAGCTAGCGGTTACAATGAGCAGTTCTTC. Protein product: CSVAVASGYNEQFF.

This clonotype has only one observation. The junction departs from the called germline gene at one end, perhaps through a read error. The gene calls are TRBV6-6 and TRBJ1-6, with D maybe TRBD1 (6 bases). CDR1 MNHNY and CDR2 SVGAGI come from the germline V gene (reference sequence). The CDR3 extends over 15 amino acids. CDR3 in amino acids: CASSYGGSGVSHLHF. The CDR3 DNA is TGTGCCAGCAGTTACGGGGGCAGCGGTGTATCACACCTCCACTTT.

Remarks on this clonotype: A much more abundant neighbour one base away suggests this may be a read error. The J gene is TRBJ1-6, the V gene TRBV5-1; the D gene is possibly TRBD1 (5 bases). Germline-derived CDR1 and CDR2 are SGHRS and YFSETQ. Trimming removed 9 bases at V and 7 bases at J, with 17 bases between. The CDR3 spans 14 residues. CDR3 DNA sequence: TGCGCCAACCAAGATACGGACACGAATTCACCCCTCCACTTT. Translating it yields CANQDTDTNSPLHF.

This clonotype has a handful of counts. A much larger clone is a single base away; this may be a read error. This rearrangement joins TRBV4-3 to TRBJ2-1, with D perhaps TRBD2 (5 bases). Per the germline V gene, CDR1 is LGHNA and CDR2 is YSLEER. V lost 4 bases to trimming and J lost 10 bases, with 20 bases between them. There are 15 residues in the CDR3. The CDR3 loop reads CASSLTRGPVREQFF. The DNA of the CDR3 is TGCGCCAGCAGCCTAACCAGAGGGCCGGTAAGGGAGCAGTTCTTC.

About this clonotype itself: A clone one base away is much larger, so this may be a read error. CDR3 region: CCTRDRGYGYTF. The CDR3, as DNA: TGCTGCACTCGGGACAGGGGATATGGCTACACCTTC. V is TRBV29-1 and J is TRBJ1-2, with 10 bases identical to TRBD1. Germline V gene lookup returns CDR1 SQVTM and CDR2 ANQGSEA. This CDR3 has 12 residues.

In this sample, this clonotype turned up once. Sequence at one end of the junction differs from germline and may be a read error. The chain is built from TRBV11-1 and TRBJ2-4, with TRBD2 matching 13 bases. This CDR3 is built from 17 residues. Germline-derived CDR1 and CDR2 are SGHAT and FQDESV (reference sequence). The CDR3 is CASSFLGTSGTKNIKHF. DNA for the CDR3: TGTGCCAGCAGCTTTCTCGGGACTAGCGGGACCAAAAACATTAAGCACTTC. The whole variable domain, remainder taken from reference TRBV11-1 and TRBJ2-4, is EAEVAQSPRYKITEKSQAVAFWCDPISGHATLYWYRQILGQGPELLVQFQDESVVDDSQLPKDRFSAERLKGVDSTLKIQPAELGDSAMYLCASSFLGTSGTKNIKHFGAGTRLSVL.

This clonotype was counted once. The chain has TRBV12-3 or TRBV12-4 and TRBJ2-1; D unresolved. This CDR3 comprises 13 residues. V lost 8 bases and J 4 bases, leaving 12 bases between the germline ends. The CDR3 region is CASQPRAYNEQFF. DNA of the CDR3: TGTGCCAGCCAGCCACGCGCATACAATGAGCAGTTCTTC.

With respect to this clonotype: A junction end diverges from the germline sequence, so it may reflect a read error. The chain links TRBV6-5 to TRBJ2-1; D is possibly TRBD1 (5 bases). Per the germline V gene, CDR1 is MNHEY and CDR2 is SVGAGI. The CDR3 consists of 15 residues. CDR3 nucleotides: TGTGCCAGCAGTTATGTCGCAGGGAAGTGGAATGAGCGGTTCTTC. Translated, it gives CASSYVAGKWNERFF.

This clonotype has only one observation. One end of the junction varies from germline; a read error may be responsible. V and J are TRBV29-1 and TRBJ2-2; 8 bases are a match to TRBD2. CDR1 and CDR2 from the germline V gene are SQVTM and ANQGSEA. This CDR3 contains 13 residues. The CDR3 sequence is CSVGLASTGKLFF. CDR3 nucleotides: TGCAGCGTTGGACTAGCGAGCACCGGGAAGCTGTTTTTT.

Comments on this clonotype: No conserved phenylalanine or tryptophan ends this CDR3, so it is likely a read error. This chain uses TRBV10-3 with TRBJ2-3; perhaps TRBD2 as D (6 bases). Per germline, CDR1 ENHRY and CDR2 SYGVKD. The CDR3 extends over 18 amino acids. CDR3 protein: CAISEPLRLVGTTDTQYL. The CDR3 DNA reads TGTGCTATCAGTGAACCCCTCCGACTAGTGGGAACCACAGATACGCAGTATCTT.

As to this clonotype: At one end the junction does not follow the germline gene, possibly because of a read error. In nucleotides, the CDR3 is TGTGCCAGCAGTGAAGCCGGGCAAGACCGGTACTTC. Protein sequence: CASSEAGQDRYF. The chain uses TRBV10-3 and TRBJ2-7, with D hard to call. Germline lookup yields CDR1 ENHRY and CDR2 SYGVKD. This CDR3 has 12 residues.

Details on this clonotype: Since a much larger clone is just one base distant, this may be a read error. The CDR3 nucleotides are TGTGCCAGCACCATATGGTCCGGGACAGGTTACAATGAGCAGTTCTTC. The encoded protein is CASTIWSGTGYNEQFF. The V call is TRBV7-9, the J call TRBJ2-1, with 8 nucleotides matching TRBD1. V lost 7 bases, J lost 4 bases, and 12 bases stayed unmatched. Germline V gives CDR1 SEHNR, CDR2 FQNEAQ (reference sequence). This CDR3 is built from 16 residues. Combining the CDR3 with reference TRBV7-9 and TRBJ2-1 gives the whole variable domain DTGVSQNPRHKITKRGQNVTFRCDPISEHNRLYWYRQTLGQGPEFLTYFQNEAQLEKSRLLSDRFSAERPKGSFSTLEIQRTEQGDSAMYLCASTIWSGTGYNEQFFGPGTRLTVL.

The chain carries TRBV4-2 and TRBJ2-3; D not resolved. The CDR3 is 16 amino acids. V shed 0 bases and J shed 1 base, with 11 bases lying between them. Per germline, CDR1 LGHNA and CDR2 YNFKEQ. CDR3 in DNA: TGTGCCAGCAGCCAAGAGTCAGCCCCTCGCACAGATACGCAGTATTTT. Its translation: CASSQESAPRTDTQYF.

The chain combines TRBV6-1 with TRBJ1-1, with 10 bases fitting TRBD1. V was pared by 8 bases and J by 4 bases, with 4 bases of the junction left unmatched. The CDR3 is 13 amino acids. The germline V gene has CDR1 MNHNS and CDR2 SASEGT. The CDR3, as DNA: TGTGCCAGCCCCAGGACAGGGGGCACTGAAGCTTTCTTT. It encodes CASPRTGGTEAFF.

This clonotype was seen once. The chain links TRBV7-9 to TRBJ1-5; the D is unclear. The germline V gene encodes CDR1 SEHNR and CDR2 FQNEAQ (reference sequence). CDR3 size: 12 residues. The V end was cut by 5 bases, the J end by 11 bases, with 13 bases between. The CDR3 spells CASSAHLESQHF. For the CDR3, the DNA is TGTGCCAGCAGCGCACATCTTGAGTCCCAGCATTTT.

Remarks on this clonotype: The junction departs from germline at one end; a sequencing error may be responsible. The gene calls are TRBV24-1 and TRBJ2-5; TRBD2 might be the D (8 bases). Per germline, CDR1 KGHDR and CDR2 SFDVKD. The CDR3 runs to 16 residues. This CDR3 reads CATGDRVGSGEEIQYF. The DNA for the CDR3 is TGTGCCACCGGTGACAGGGTTGGTAGCGGGGAAGAGATCCAGTACTTC.

Ten or more counts support this clonotype. The rearrangement joins TRBV5-1 to TRBJ2-3, with unresolved D. Germline lookup yields CDR1 SGHRS and CDR2 YFSETQ. Trimming shortened V by 4 bases and J by 0 bases, and 12 bases separated the two germline ends. The CDR3 length is 15 residues. The CDR3 DNA reads TGCGCCAGCAGCCTTCAGCAACCTAGCACAGATACGCAGTATTTT. It specifies CASSLQQPSTDTQYF.

To note about this clonotype: A much larger clonotype is one base distant, so this may be a read error. V and J are TRBV29-1 and TRBJ1-1; no reliable D call. The CDR3 extends over 10 amino acids. The germline V gene has CDR1 SQVTM and CDR2 ANQGSEA. CDR3 DNA sequence: TGCGGCGTGGTAGATGTTGAAGCTTTCTTT. Its translation is CGVVDVEAFF.

The sample holds a few counts of this clonotype. Mismatch with germline at one junction end may stem from a read error. The chain links TRBV7-9 to TRBJ1-2; tentatively, D is TRBD1 (6 bases). The CDR3 extends over 17 amino acids. In germline, CDR1 is SEHNR, CDR2 FQNEAQ (reference sequence). The CDR3 nucleotides are TGTGCCAGCAGCTACAAACGACCGGGACATGAGAACTATGGCTATATCTTC. Its translation is CASSYKRPGHENYGYIF.

Comment on this clonotype: The junction departs from the called germline gene at one end, perhaps through a read error. The V gene is TRBV4-3, the J gene TRBJ2-4; 8 positions match TRBD2. The CDR3 is 17 amino acids. Germline V lookup: CDR1 LGHNA, CDR2 YSLEER. CDR3 amino acids: CVSGQDNNRGGLNIQYF. CDR3 DNA: TGCGTCAGCGGCCAAGACAACAATCGGGGGGGCTTAAACATTCAGTACTTC.

To note about this clonotype: The conserved final phenylalanine or tryptophan is absent from the CDR3, which likely points to a read error. The chain uses TRBV7-9 and TRBJ2-2; D uncertain. The CDR3 consists of 16 residues. Germline CDR1 SEHNR, CDR2 FQNEAQ (reference sequence). The germline V and J ends were trimmed by 1 base and 5 bases, with 14 bases remaining between them. CDR3 sequence: CASSLVLHGWTGELFC. CDR3 bases: TGTGCCAGCAGCTTAGTTCTTCATGGTTGGACCGGGGAGCTGTTTTGT.

Comment on this clonotype: This could be a read error, since a much larger clone is one nucleotide away. The chain combines TRBV6-5 with TRBJ2-4, with 7 bases aligning to TRBD2. CDR1 is MNHEY and CDR2 is SVGAGI in the germline V gene. CDR3 length equals 16 residues. DNA of the CDR3: TGTGCCAGCAGTTACGGGGGGGGATTAGCCAAAAACGTTCAGTACTTC. Translated, it gives CASSYGGGLAKNVQYF.

Concerning this clonotype: The junction does not match germline at one end; this may be a read error. CDR3 residues: CVSSTDGRGETKYF. The CDR3 coding sequence is TGTGTCAGCAGCACGGACGGGCGGGGAGAGACCAAGTACTTC. The chain joins TRBV2 to TRBJ2-5; D perhaps matches TRBD2 (6 bases). The V gene's germline CDR1 is SNHLY and CDR2 FYNNEI. The CDR3 extends over 14 amino acids.

This clonotype was seen only once. The missing conserved phenylalanine or tryptophan at the end of this CDR3 makes a read error likely. The J gene is TRBJ1-5, the V gene TRBV10-3, with a tentative D call TRBD2 (5 bases). The J call is uncertain, as TRBJ2-3 better fits the DNA end. The CDR3 has 14 residues. Germline CDR1 is ENHRY and CDR2 is SYGVKD. The CDR3 spells CAISEYEGDQSQYL. DNA for the CDR3: TGTGCCATCAGTGAGTATGAGGGCGATCAGTCCCAGTATCTT.

This clonotype was counted a few times. The chain has TRBV2 and TRBJ2-1, with a possible D match to TRBD2 (5 bases). The CDR3 totals 14 residues. Germline values: CDR1 SNHLY, CDR2 FYNNEI. Between the trimmed V and J ends, which lost 5 bases and 8 bases, there was a span of 16 bases. For the CDR3, the DNA is TGTGCCAGCAGTCCACAGCGGCCCCCTTATGAGCAGTTCTTC. Its protein product is CASSPQRPPYEQFF.

The chain has TRBV12-3 or TRBV12-4 and TRBJ1-6; D is unclear. The CDR3 contains 13 residues. Trimming stripped 8 bases from V and 10 bases from J, with 15 bases between. The CDR3 here is CASSNMDDSPLHF. As DNA, the CDR3 is TGTGCCAGCTCCAACATGGACGACTCACCCCTCCACTTT.

With regard to this clonotype: A junction boundary mismatches the germline segment, possibly from a read error. The chain uses TRBV5-8 and TRBJ2-3; D is possibly TRBD2 (5 bases). This CDR3 spans 16 amino acids. The germline gives CDR1 SGHTS, CDR2 YDEGEE. The CDR3 is CVSSFNSESVSDMQYF. The CDR3 DNA is TGTGTCAGCAGCTTCAATAGCGAGAGTGTCTCAGATATGCAGTATTTT.

Comments on this clonotype: Given a much more abundant clone one base away, this may be a read error. This chain uses TRBV29-1 with TRBJ1-2, with TRBD1 matching over 9 bases. Germline CDR1 and CDR2: SQVTM and ANQGSEA. There are 16 residues in the CDR3. CDR3 residues: CSIEKSQGDRDYGYTF. The DNA for the CDR3 is TGCAGCATTGAAAAAAGTCAGGGGGACAGGGACTATGGCTACACCTTC. Full variable domain (outside the CDR3, taken from reference TRBV29-1 and TRBJ1-2): SAVISQKPSRDICQRGTSLTIQCQVDSQVTMMFWYRQQPGQSLTLIATANQGSEATYESGFVIDKFPISRPNLTFSTLTVSNMSPEDSSIYLCSIEKSQGDRDYGYTFGSGTRLTVV.

Regarding this clonotype: A much larger clonotype is one base distant, so this may be a read error. A read error is likely, as this CDR3 ends without the conserved phenylalanine or tryptophan. The chain links TRBV29-1 to TRBJ2-1, with 7 nucleotides matching TRBD1. CDR1 is SQVTM and CDR2 is ANQGSEA in the germline V gene. The CDR3 has 14 amino acids. The V and J ends lost 6 bases and 4 bases, in that order; junction bases with no gene match: 9. The CDR3: CSVRDSGLYNEQFS. The CDR3, as DNA: TGCAGCGTCCGGGACAGTGGCTTATACAATGAGCAGTTCTCC.

Comments on this clonotype: The conserved final phenylalanine or tryptophan is absent from the CDR3, which likely points to a read error. The chain has TRBV11-2 and TRBJ2-7; D remains unclear. V was pared by 1 base and J by 3 bases, with 13 bases between. The CDR3 has 15 residues. Germline CDR1 reads SGHAT; CDR2 reads FQNNGV. CDR3 sequence: CASSLVTVELYEQYS. In DNA, the CDR3 is TGTGCCAGCAGCTTAGTAACCGTGGAGCTCTACGAGCAGTACTCC.

About this clonotype: A read error may explain this, as a much larger clone is one base away. The chain employs TRBV4-2 and TRBJ2-7; 8 nucleotides align to TRBD1. The CDR3 extends over 16 amino acids. With V trimmed by 8 bases and J by 1 base, 13 bases remained unmatched. Germline CDR1 and CDR2: LGHNA and YNFKEQ. The chain's CDR3 is CASDPGGQGASYEQYF. The CDR3 DNA sequence: TGTGCCAGCGACCCCGGTGGCCAGGGGGCTTCCTACGAGCAGTACTTC.